This passage covers 11 T cell receptor beta chains from one sample sequenced in a study of cytomegalovirus exposure and HLA in healthy donors. Primers included in the PCR were 60 Vbeta and 13 Jbeta primers. Some clones are missing from TCRdb's copy, which holds only in-frame ones; the method was immunoSEQ multiplex PCR. This sample has 110,000 to 150,000 clones; roughly 80% occur once, and the top ten carry roughly 4.3%. The sample consisted of PBMCs. These TCRs come from a woman in her thirties or forties in good health and CMV-seropositive.

The genes are TRBV5-4 and TRBJ2-2, with 7 positions matching TRBD2. Germline assignment: CDR1 SGHNT and CDR2 YYREEE (reference sequence). This CDR3 has 17 residues. J gave up 5 bases and V 2 bases, and 12 bases lay outside the gene matches. CDR3 sequence: CASSLFQGAGETGELFF. The CDR3 nucleotides are TGTGCCAGCAGCTTATTCCAGGGTGCGGGGGAGACCGGGGAGCTGTTTTTT.

V gene TRBV2 combines with J gene TRBJ2-1, with a weak D call TRBD2 (5 bases). The CDR3 spans 12 residues. V was clipped by 8 bases and J by 4 bases, with 9 bases between them. CDR1 and CDR2 from the germline V gene are SNHLY and FYNNEI. The CDR3 sequence: CASAGFYNEQFF. CDR3 DNA: TGTGCCAGCGCGGGTTTTTACAATGAGCAGTTCTTC.

The chain recombines TRBV5-6 with TRBJ2-3; 9 bases map to TRBD2. V dropped 7 bases and J dropped 2; count of bases not matched to a gene: 11. Looked up from germline, CDR1 is SGHDT and CDR2 is YYEEEE. This CDR3 spans 16 amino acids. The CDR3, as DNA: TGTGCCAGCTCCCCCCGGCGACTAGCGGTCACAGATACGCAGTATTTT. Residues: CASSPRRLAVTDTQYF.

J is TRBJ2-1 and V is TRBV6-1; no definite D call. Trimming took 2 bases from V and 4 from J, leaving 9 bases between them. CDR3 length equals 14 residues. Germline lookup yields CDR1 MNHNS and CDR2 SASEGT. The CDR3 spells CASSEPLFYNEQFF. The CDR3 nucleotides are TGTGCCAGCAGTGAACCCCTTTTTTACAATGAGCAGTTCTTC.

This chain links TRBV25-1 with TRBJ1-1; D uncertain. The CDR3 extends over 13 amino acids. Deletions cut 6 bases from V and 1 base from J, with 9 bases between. Per the germline V gene, CDR1 is MGHDK and CDR2 is SYGVNS. This CDR3 reads CASRRTTNTEAFF. The CDR3 DNA is TGTGCCAGCAGGCGAACCACGAACACTGAAGCTTTCTTT. The variable domain in full, with the rest retrieved from reference TRBV25-1 and TRBJ1-1, is EADIYQTPRYLVIGTGKKITLECSQTMGHDKMYWYQQDPGMELHLIHYSYGVNSTEKGDLSSESTVSRIRTEHFPLTLESARPSHTSQYLCASRRTTNTEAFFGQGTRLTVV.

The table lists this clone with a few counts. V usage is TRBV29-1 and J usage is TRBJ1-1; D call uncertain. The germline gives CDR1 SQVTM, CDR2 ANQGSEA. The CDR3 length is 15 residues. V shed 6 bases and J shed 3 bases, with 20 bases lying between them. The CDR3: CSVHTLKAMDTEAFF. DNA for the CDR3: TGCAGCGTCCACACTCTTAAAGCGATGGACACTGAAGCTTTCTTT.

This chain joins TRBV19 and TRBJ1-5; 7 positions agree with TRBD1. The CDR3 covers 13 residues. The ends lost 4 bases at V and 5 bases at J; junction bases unmatched: 2. Germline V gene sequence: CDR1 LNHDA, CDR2 SQIVND (reference sequence). DNA for the CDR3: TGTGCCAGTAGTACGGGACAGTATCAGCCCCAGCATTTT. Translating it yields CASSTGQYQPQHF.

A single count supports this clone. The chain recombines TRBV4-3 with TRBJ1-5; TRBD1 aligns across 10 bases. This CDR3 is built from 21 residues. Germline V CDR1 and CDR2: LGHNA, YSLEER. With V trimmed by 8 bases and J by 0 bases, 22 bases remained unmatched. The CDR3 DNA is TGCGCCAGCGTCCCGATTCCCGGGACAGGGGATAATATTTATAGCAATCAGCCCCAGCATTTT. This translates into CASVPIPGTGDNIYSNQPQHF.

V is TRBV4-3 and J is TRBJ1-2; 8 bases fit TRBD1. In germline, CDR1 is LGHNA, CDR2 YSLEER. J gave up 7 bases and V 1 base, and 5 bases lay outside the gene matches. The CDR3 totals 14 residues. CDR3 nucleotides: TGCGCCAGCAGCCAAGGACAGGGGATTGGTGGCTACACCTTC. Amino acid sequence: CASSQGQGIGGYTF.

The chain combines TRBV27 with TRBJ1-4; D remains unclear. Trimming pared 4 bases from V and 0 bases from J, leaving 6 bases between. CDR1 is MNHEY and CDR2 is SMNVEV in the germline V gene (reference sequence). CDR3 size: 14 residues. In nucleotides, the CDR3 is TGTGCCAGCAGTTGGTCGGCAACTAATGAAAAACTGTTTTTT. Translated, it gives CASSWSATNEKLFF.

This chain uses TRBV6-1 with TRBJ2-6; D ambiguous. CDR3 length: 16 amino acids. V shed 3 bases and J shed 4 bases, with 13 bases lying between them. The germline gives CDR1 MNHNS, CDR2 SASEGT. CDR3 nucleotides: TGTGCCAGCAGTGAGTACGGGTCTACGGGGGCCAACGTCCTGACTTTC. Translation: CASSEYGSTGANVLTF.